This T cell receptor (beta chain) was profiled in a study of blood T cell repertoires in COVID-19. At the level of the study: The cDNA or gDNA used as material had been derived from T cells, B-cell-depleted T cells, or PBMCs.

Participant ages covered about 18 to 89 years across approximately 25 US areas. Grouping used clinical history reported by participants in a survey and questionnaire. This CDR3 is 13 amino acids long. Trimming shortened V by 2 bases and J by 7 bases, and 8 bases separated the two germline ends. CDR1 and CDR2 (germline): MGHRA, YSYEKL. How the authors handled the data: It was from reference gene primer amplification that nucleated cell counts were estimated. Profiled with immunoSEQ multiplex PCR; TCRdb holds only in-frame clones, not every one. V, J and clone size are taken as reported in that table, and D and trimming were inferred from the DNA itself. The sample yields hundreds of thousands of clones, 85% to 90% seen once.

V is TRBV4-1 and J is TRBJ1-4; D is ambiguous. The source is a man aged 18 to 29 who had recovered from COVID-19. Sample: PBMCs or T cells enriched from blood (not recorded which). This CDR3 is CASSQRAVEKLFF. The CDR3 DNA reads TGCGCCAGCAGCCAACGAGCGGTTGAAAAACTGTTTTTT.